This note documents a single TCR beta chain sequence. What it binds is not known. A read error may produce the germline difference seen at one junction end. The sample is drawn from a study of tumor and adjacent non-tumor tissue in lung cancer. Overall study context: Samples averaged roughly 4.3 million productive TCRbeta reads each.

This CDR3 is 12 amino acids long. Germline CDR1 reads MNHNY; CDR2 reads SVGAGI (reference sequence). TCRbeta libraries were built with three rounds of nested PCR, modified from ARM-PCR. Each CDR3 protein gets one entry after TCRdb re-called the multiplex PCR reads with MiXCR. The sample includes 48,000 or so distinct CDR3 sequences, 64% of them seen just once. Study-level findings and limits: Tumor TCR diversity, when higher, was linked to shorter survival. Compared with tumor, normal lung showed significantly lower TCR diversity. Tumor repertoires had a smaller top 100 clone share than normal lung.

This sample's RNA came from whole unsorted tissue. Distant lung tissue was collected more than 3 cm away from the tumor edge. The material sequenced was distant non-tumor lung tissue. The chain links TRBV6-6 to TRBJ2-3; D uncertain. The source of this sequence is a woman between 70 and 85 years old with non-small cell lung cancer. The CDR3 region has the DNA TGTGCCGGCAGTCGACCCACAGATACGGAGTATTTT. This gives the protein CAGSRPTDTEYF.